Described below is a single TCR beta chain sequence and its context. Its matching antigen is unknown. The CDR3 is 13 amino acids. V was pared by 7 bases and J by 2 bases, with 11 bases between. The V gene's germline CDR1 is MDHEN and CDR2 SYDVKM. The data originate from a study of T cells in narcolepsy. Across the whole study: Donors had narcolepsy type 1 or type 2, or were healthy controls.

Study-level results: Comparing one patient's CSF and blood CD4+ clonotypes highlighted HCRT- and TRIB2-specific autoreactive clonotypes. Some memory CD4+ repertoires had no autoreactive clone sequences. Blood of same and different patients, but not healthy controls, reportedly held recurring autoreactive clonotypes.

Only in-frame clones appear in the TCRdb table, and some are missing; sequencing was by immunoSEQ multiplex PCR. The data contain roughly 30,000 clones, approximately 85% of them singletons. The rearrangement uses TRBV28 and TRBJ1-2; D perhaps matches TRBD1 (5 bases). The origin of this receptor is a human donor in good health. Sequenced material: memory (CD45RA-) CD4+ T cells from blood. The CDR3 bases are TGTGCCAGCACCGAGACAGTCAACTATGGCTACACCTTC. Amino acid sequence: CASTETVNYGYTF.